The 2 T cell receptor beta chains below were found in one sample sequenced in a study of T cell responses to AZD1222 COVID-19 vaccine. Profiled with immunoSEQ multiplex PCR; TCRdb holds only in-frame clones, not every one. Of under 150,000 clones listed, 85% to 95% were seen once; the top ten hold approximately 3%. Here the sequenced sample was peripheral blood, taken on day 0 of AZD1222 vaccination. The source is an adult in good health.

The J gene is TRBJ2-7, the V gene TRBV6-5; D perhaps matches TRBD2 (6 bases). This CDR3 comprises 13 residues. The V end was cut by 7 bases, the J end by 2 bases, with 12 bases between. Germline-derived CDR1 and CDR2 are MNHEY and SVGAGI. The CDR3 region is CASIAAGTYEQYF. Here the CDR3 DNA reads TGTGCCAGCATCGCAGCGGGTACCTACGAGCAGTACTTC.

The CDR3 nucleotides read TGCGCCAGCAGCTTGGTGCCCCACTTCTCTGGAAACACCATATATTTT. Its translation: CASSLVPHFSGNTIYF. The chain joins TRBV5-1 to TRBJ1-3; no clear D. V was trimmed by 0 bases and J by 0 bases, leaving 10 bases between them. The length of the CDR3 is 16 residues. Looked up from germline, CDR1 is SGHRS and CDR2 is YFSETQ.